A single sample gave rise to the 5 T cell receptor beta chains below, sequenced in a study of CD4 T cells in relation to SARS-CoV-2 and coronaviruses (TCRdb year 2021). CD4+ T cells from unexposed donors were collected before the COVID-19 pandemic (2011-2018). The EasySep CD4+ T cell isolation kit was used to isolate CD4+ T cells once the cultures had run for roughly eleven days. Their cognate antigens are unknown. The library was made by the immunoSEQ multiplex PCR assay. TCRdb provides this immuneACCESS table in a form limited to in-frame rearrangements. Some clones are lacking; in checked studies, under half of them reflect an unresolved V gene, and why the rest are absent is not known. A total of almost 20,000 clones appear in this sample, 70% to 75% of them only once. Together, the top ten hold about 21% of the sample. Source material: CD4+ T cells from PBMCs, cultured in vitro. The source is a human donor in good health.

The rearrangement joins TRBV5-6 to TRBJ1-1; no firm D call. Trimming took off 1 base at V and 8 bases at J, with 6 bases between the two ends. The CDR3 is 11 amino acids. From germline, CDR1 is SGHDT and CDR2 YYEEEE. The CDR3 DNA reads TGTGCCAGCAGCTTGTCGAAGGAAGCTTTCTTT. It translates to CASSLSKEAFF. Looking up the rest from reference TRBV5-6 and TRBJ1-1 gives the full variable domain: DAGVTQSPTHLIKTRGQQVTLRCSPKSGHDTVSWYQQALGQGPQFIFQYYEEEERQRGNFPDRFSGHQFPNYSSELNVNALLLGDSALYLCASSLSKEAFFGQGTRLTVV.

This clone showed up just a few times. The CDR3: CASSFRATLAAAGWTQYF. The CDR3 DNA sequence: TGTGCCAGCAGCTTTAGGGCCACACTAGCGGCGGCCGGGTGGACCCAGTACTTC. The rearrangement joins TRBV13 to TRBJ2-5, with 8 bases lining up with TRBD2. Trimming removed 3 bases from V and 7 bases from J; junction bases left unmatched: 19. Germline V gene data show CDR1 as PRHDT and CDR2 as FYEKMQ (reference sequence). This CDR3 has 18 amino acids.

The rearrangement uses TRBV6-6 and TRBJ1-1; D not certain. V was trimmed by 2 bases and J by 4 bases, leaving 8 bases between them. Germline CDR1 and CDR2: MNHNY and SVGAGI (reference sequence). The CDR3 totals 13 residues. CDR3 region: CASSYVEGTEAFF. The CDR3 DNA reads as TGTGCCAGCAGTTACGTTGAGGGCACTGAAGCTTTCTTT.

This chain joins TRBV6-6 and TRBJ1-1, with D hard to call. V lost 2 bases and J lost 8, with 6 bases in between. The CDR3 contains 11 residues. Germline CDR1 reads MNHNY; CDR2 reads SVGAGI (reference sequence). Here the CDR3 reads CASSYRVEAFF. CDR3 bases: TGTGCCAGCAGTTACAGGGTAGAAGCTTTCTTT.

The rearrangement uses TRBV9 and TRBJ2-3, with D perhaps matching TRBD2 (6 bases). The V gene lost 0 bases and the J gene lost 8 bases, with 10 bases spanning the gap. The germline CDR1 and CDR2 sequences are SGDLS and YYNGEE. This CDR3 spans 13 amino acids. Here the CDR3 reads CASSVAWGGTQYF. In DNA form, the CDR3 reads TGTGCCAGCAGCGTAGCTTGGGGAGGTACGCAGTATTTT.